The 13 T cell receptor beta chains below come from one sample, sequenced in a study of cytomegalovirus exposure and HLA in healthy donors. PCR primers comprised 60 Vbeta and 13 Jbeta primers. TCRdb's table, derived via immunoSEQ multiplex PCR, lists solely in-frame clones and lacks some. The table has approximately 240,000 clones, about three quarters seen once. Sequencing was done on a sample of PBMCs. These receptors all stem from a woman aged 55-69 years in good health and CMV-seropositive.

The chain carries TRBV9 and TRBJ1-4; TRBD1 matches at 7 bases. Germline loops: CDR1 SGDLS, CDR2 YYNGEE. The CDR3 loop spans 16 amino acids. V lost 0 bases and J lost 5; bases outside the gene matches: 7. The DNA for the CDR3 is TGTGCCAGCAGCGTAGCCCCGGGACAGCTAAATGAAAAACTGTTTTTT. It translates to CASSVAPGQLNEKLFF.

The V gene is TRBV30, the J gene TRBJ2-1; TRBD2 agrees at 8 bases. Trimming removed 3 bases from V and 8 bases from J; junction bases left unmatched: 15. In germline, CDR1 is GTSNPN, CDR2 SVGIG (reference sequence). The CDR3 spans 16 residues. CDR3: CAWSLTGTSALHEQFF. In DNA, the CDR3 is TGTGCCTGGAGCCTTACAGGGACTAGTGCTCTTCATGAGCAGTTCTTC.

The count of this clone is one. The chain uses TRBV6-5 and TRBJ1-1; 8 nucleotides align to TRBD1. The length of the CDR3 is 14 residues. The junction had 7 bases not matched to a gene; V was cut back by 5 bases and J by 5 bases. CDR1 is MNHEY and CDR2 is SVGAGI in the germline V gene. CDR3 bases: TGTGCCAGCAGTGGGCAGGGGGCCGGGACTGAAGCTTTCTTT. It codes for CASSGQGAGTEAFF.

V and J are TRBV5-6 and TRBJ2-2, with TRBD1 matching 10 bases. The CDR3 runs to 16 residues. The germline V gene encodes CDR1 SGHDT and CDR2 YYEEEE. V lost 4 bases to trimming and J lost 5 bases; unmatched junction nucleotides: 8. The CDR3: CASSATRGQGTGELFF. The CDR3 DNA sequence: TGTGCCAGCAGCGCGACGCGGGGACAGGGGACCGGGGAGCTGTTTTTT.

The chain is built from TRBV7-2 and TRBJ1-2; 8 nucleotides match TRBD1. CDR3 size: 14 residues. Per the germline V gene, CDR1 is SGHTA and CDR2 is FQGNSA. V trimming: 4 bases; J trimming: 2 bases; junction bases outside the gene matches: 3. CDR3: CASSYWTGNYGYTF. The CDR3 coding sequence is TGTGCCAGCAGCTACTGGACAGGGAACTATGGCTACACCTTC.

DNA of the CDR3: TGTGCCAGCAGTCGATTCGGGGACAGGGATCAGCCCCAGCATTTT. It specifies CASSRFGDRDQPQHF. J is TRBJ1-5 and V is TRBV27; 9 bases line up with TRBD1. V dropped 5 bases and J dropped 5; count of bases not matched to a gene: 7. CDR1 is MNHEY and CDR2 is SMNVEV in the germline V gene (reference sequence). CDR3 length: 15 residues.

The CDR3 sequence is CASSPDQGNTEAFF. The CDR3 DNA sequence: TGTGCCAGCTCACCGGACCAGGGGAACACTGAAGCTTTCTTT. This chain uses TRBV18 with TRBJ1-1, with D perhaps TRBD1 (5 bases). Trimming stripped 3 bases from V and 1 base from J, with 9 bases between. The CDR3 consists of 14 residues. Germline CDR1 KGHSH, CDR2 LQKENI.

This clone was seen more than once but under ten times. V is TRBV5-5 and J is TRBJ1-2; tentative D call: TRBD1 (6 bases). V lost 4 bases, J lost 2 bases, and 12 bases lay in between. Germline values: CDR1 SGHKS, CDR2 YYEKEE (reference sequence). The CDR3 sequence is 14 residues long. CDR3 sequence: CASSVQGQNYGYTF. CDR3 DNA sequence: TGTGCCAGCAGCGTCCAGGGGCAGAACTATGGCTACACCTTC.

This clone was found a few times. This chain joins TRBV19 and TRBJ1-2, with 9 bases aligning to TRBD1. Unmatched junction bases numbered 12, after V lost 5 bases and J lost 5 bases. CDR1 and CDR2 from the germline V gene are LNHDA and SQIVND (reference sequence). The CDR3 covers 16 residues. CDR3 bases: TGTGCCAGTAGTGGTAGCCCAGGACAGGGGAAATATGGCTACACCTTC. Its protein product is CASSGSPGQGKYGYTF. Complete variable domain (other parts from reference TRBV19 and TRBJ1-2): DGGITQSPKYLFRKEGQNVTLSCEQNLNHDAMYWYRQDPGQGLRLIYYSQIVNDFQKGDIAEGYSVSREKKESFPLTVTSAQKNPTAFYLCASSGSPGQGKYGYTFGSGTRLTVV.

The chain joins TRBV29-1 to TRBJ1-1, with unresolved D. Trimming cost V 6 bases and J 1 base, with 6 bases left between them. The CDR3 consists of 11 residues. Germline lookup yields CDR1 SQVTM and CDR2 ANQGSEA. Here the CDR3 DNA reads TGCAGCGTCGAGGGGAACACTGAAGCTTTCTTT. Protein: CSVEGNTEAFF.

This chain connects TRBV10-3 to TRBJ1-1, with D perhaps matching TRBD1 (5 bases). V lost 7 bases and J lost 2, with 17 bases in between. This CDR3 contains 15 residues. Germline CDR1 and CDR2: ENHRY and SYGVKD. CDR3 nucleotides: TGTGCCATCAATCATGGGGGGGGGAACAACACTGAAGCTTTCTTT. As protein: CAINHGGGNNTEAFF.

The chain employs TRBV30 and TRBJ2-1; 8 bases line up with TRBD2. The trim removed 2 bases at V and 15 bases at J, leaving 6 bases unmatched. This CDR3 has 11 residues. Germline V CDR1 and CDR2: GTSNPN, SVGIG (reference sequence). In DNA, the CDR3 is TGTGCCTGGAGTCCTGGACTAGCTTCGTTCTTC. This sequence encodes CAWSPGLASFF.

J is TRBJ2-3 and V is TRBV11-1; 7 bases agree with TRBD1. The CDR3 length is 14 residues. Germline-derived CDR1 and CDR2 are SGHAT and FQDESV (reference sequence). V was clipped by 6 bases and J by 6 bases; unmatched bases: 9. The CDR3 bases are TGTGCCAGCAGACCTAGACAGGGCTTGGATACGCAGTATTTT. Its protein is CASRPRQGLDTQYF.